The 27 T cell receptor beta chains below come from one sample, sequenced in a study of T-cell memory formation after mild COVID-19. A single record per CDR3 protein comes from TCRdb applying MiXCR to the 5' RACE reads. The data show roughly 250,000 distinct CDR3 sequences, with approximately 15% seen just once and 22% held by the top ten. The sample taken for sequencing was PBMCs or a T cell subset sorted from them (not recorded which). The receptors shown here come from a man younger than 30 who had mild COVID-19 (a few samples of this study predate the infection). Cell type and time point are not known.

This clonotype was seen only a few times. The chain is built from TRBV10-3 and TRBJ2-7, with D unclear. Per germline, CDR1 ENHRY and CDR2 SYGVKD. The CDR3 length is 13 residues. The V gene lost 4 bases and the J gene lost 2 bases, with 9 bases spanning the gap. The CDR3 DNA is TGTGCCATCAGTGCGGGCGCCACCTACGAGCAGTACGTC. Translation gives CAISAGATYEQYV.

This clonotype was counted a few times. This chain joins TRBV11-1 and TRBJ2-1; a weak D match, TRBD2 (5 bases). Looked up from germline, CDR1 is SGHAT and CDR2 is FQDESV (reference sequence). V lost 1 base and J lost 10, with 20 bases in between. The CDR3 runs to 16 residues. CDR3: CASSLGLSNTGWEQFF. The CDR3 DNA reads TGTGCCAGCAGCTTAGGCTTGTCCAACACGGGATGGGAGCAGTTCTTC.

This clonotype was found once. The rearrangement joins TRBV6-5 to TRBJ2-3, with unresolved D. The germline V gene has CDR1 MNHEY and CDR2 SVGAGI. The ends were cut back, 6 bases at V and 6 bases at J, with 13 bases in the middle. This CDR3 has 13 residues. CDR3 residues: CASSLLPQDTQYF. DNA for the CDR3: TGTGCCAGCAGCCTTCTCCCCCAGGATACGCAGTATTTT.

This clonotype was picked up a small number of times. The chain uses TRBV7-9 and TRBJ1-5; D uncertain. Trimming took off 5 bases at V and 3 bases at J, with 5 bases between the two ends. This CDR3 is built from 12 residues. The germline V gene encodes CDR1 SEHNR and CDR2 FQNEAQ (reference sequence). The CDR3 DNA reads as TGTGCCAGCAGCACTTACAATCAGCCCCAGCATTTT. It specifies CASSTYNQPQHF.

The V call is TRBV20-1, the J call TRBJ2-4, with TRBD1 matching over 9 bases. The germline CDR1 and CDR2 sequences are DFQATT and SNEGSKA (reference sequence). CDR3 length: 13 residues. Unmatched junction bases numbered 8, after V lost 6 bases and J lost 8 bases. The CDR3 DNA is TGCAGTGCACCCGGGACAGGGTCCCACATTCAGTACTTC. This sequence encodes CSAPGTGSHIQYF.

This chain connects TRBV11-3 to TRBJ2-1; TRBD1 matches 8 bases. Trimming removed 0 bases from V and 8 bases from J; junction bases left unmatched: 9. This CDR3 has 16 amino acids. CDR1 and CDR2 (germline): SGHNT, YENEEA. CDR3 sequence reads: CASSLDGRQGIDEQFF. For the CDR3, the DNA is TGTGCCAGCAGCTTAGATGGGAGACAGGGGATAGATGAGCAGTTCTTC.

J is TRBJ2-1 and V is TRBV7-2, with D uncertain. Looked up from germline, CDR1 is SGHTA and CDR2 is FQGNSA. The CDR3 runs 13 residues. V gave up 6 bases and J gave up 2 bases, with 8 bases separating them. The CDR3 is CASSPIAYNEQFF. As DNA, the CDR3 is TGTGCCAGCAGTCCGATCGCCTACAATGAGCAGTTCTTC.

The rearrangement joins TRBV9 to TRBJ2-7, with D possibly TRBD2 on 5 matching bases. Per the germline V gene, CDR1 is SGDLS and CDR2 is YYNGEE. The CDR3 extends over 12 amino acids. The ends were cut back, 3 bases at V and 6 bases at J, with 10 bases in the middle. The CDR3 DNA reads TGTGCCAGCAGCGGAACTAGTGGCGAGCAGTACTTC. Its protein is CASSGTSGEQYF. The complete variable domain, with remaining parts taken from reference TRBV9 and TRBJ2-7, reads DSGVTQTPKHLITATGQRVTLRCSPRSGDLSVYWYQQSLDQGLQFLIQYYNGEERAKGNILERFSAQQFPDLHSELNLSSLELGDSALYFCASSGTSGEQYFGPGTRLTVT.

A few counts support this clonotype. The rearrangement links TRBV9 to TRBJ2-4, with D possibly being TRBD1 or TRBD2 (6 bases each). CDR1 and CDR2 from the germline V gene are SGDLS and YYNGEE. The CDR3 loop spans 16 amino acids. V shed 0 bases and J shed 9 bases, with 19 bases lying between them. CDR3 DNA sequence: TGTGCCAGCAGCGTAGATGAGGGGGGCCCGGGGCGCATTCAGTACTTC. Its translation: CASSVDEGGPGRIQYF.

The sample holds a few counts of this clonotype. V and J are TRBV7-9 and TRBJ2-7, with D hard to call. Deletions cut 10 bases from V and 3 bases from J, with 13 bases between. The CDR3 loop spans 12 amino acids. Looked up from germline, CDR1 is SEHNR and CDR2 is FQNEAQ (reference sequence). In nucleotides, the CDR3 is TGTGCCACCCGTGGGGTAGACTACGAGCAGTACTTC. Translation: CATRGVDYEQYF.

This clonotype was found a few times. CDR3: CASRSDRSSYNSPLHF. The CDR3 DNA follows: TGTGCCAGCAGATCCGACAGGAGCTCCTATAATTCACCCCTCCACTTT. The chain uses TRBV7-9 and TRBJ1-6; maybe TRBD1 (6 bases). Trimming cost V 6 bases and J 0 bases, with 12 bases left between them. The length of the CDR3 is 16 residues. The germline V gene has CDR1 SEHNR and CDR2 FQNEAQ (reference sequence).

The chain couples TRBV5-6 to TRBJ2-2; D is unclear. The CDR3 spans 14 residues. V shed 0 bases and J shed 3 bases, with 6 bases lying between them. Germline lookup yields CDR1 SGHDT and CDR2 YYEEEE. In DNA form, the CDR3 reads TGTGCCAGCAGCTTGGGGTCGTACACCGGGGAGCTGTTTTTT. Translated: CASSLGSYTGELFF. Drawing the rest from reference TRBV5-6 and TRBJ2-2, the complete variable domain is DAGVTQSPTHLIKTRGQQVTLRCSPKSGHDTVSWYQQALGQGPQFIFQYYEEEERQRGNFPDRFSGHQFPNYSSELNVNALLLGDSALYLCASSLGSYTGELFFGEGSRLTVL.

The chain links TRBV12-3 or TRBV12-4 to TRBJ1-6, with 8 bases identical to TRBD1. The CDR3 extends over 15 amino acids. With V trimmed by 2 bases and J by 8 bases, 5 bases remained unmatched. CDR3 in amino acids: CASSLSQGADSPLHF. Here the CDR3 DNA reads TGTGCCAGCAGTTTATCCCAGGGGGCGGATTCACCCCTCCACTTT.

The DNA for the CDR3 is TGTGCCAGCAGCAGGGACCAGGGTGGATACGAGCAGTACGTC. It codes for CASSRDQGGYEQYV. This chain uses TRBV11-2 with TRBJ2-7, with D perhaps TRBD1 or TRBD2 (5 bases each). The V gene lost 5 bases and the J gene lost 4 bases, with 15 bases spanning the gap. The CDR3 spans 14 residues. The germline CDR1 and CDR2 sequences are SGHAT and FQNNGV.

The rearrangement uses TRBV20-1 and TRBJ2-7; D is perhaps TRBD1 or TRBD2 (5 bases each). This CDR3 spans 13 amino acids. CDR1 DFQATT and CDR2 SNEGSKA come from the germline V gene (reference sequence). Trimming left V 3 bases short and J 0 bases short, with 9 bases between. The CDR3 here is CSARGTVSYEQYF. In DNA, the CDR3 is TGCAGTGCTAGGGGGACGGTCTCCTACGAGCAGTACTTC.

This clonotype was seen a few times. The chain links TRBV21-1 to TRBJ2-2. TRBV21-1 represents a pseudogene. The CDR3 extends over 14 amino acids. CDR3 in amino acids: CASSKGRGTGELFF. CDR3 nucleotides: TGTGCCAGCAGCAAAGGGCGAGGCACCGGGGAGCTGTTTTTT.

This clonotype appeared a few times. The chain has TRBV6-5 and TRBJ1-1, with 9 bases identical to TRBD1. Looked up from germline, CDR1 is MNHEY and CDR2 is SVGAGI. The CDR3 extends over 15 amino acids. V gave up 6 bases and J gave up 1 base; unmatched junction bases: 6. In nucleotides, the CDR3 is TGTGCCAGCAGCGCGGCGGGACAGGGGAACACTGAAGCTTTCTTT. As protein: CASSAAGQGNTEAFF.

This clonotype was seen a handful of times. The V gene is TRBV11-2, the J gene TRBJ2-7; no clear D. The CDR3 has 12 amino acids. Per the germline V gene, CDR1 is SGHAT and CDR2 is FQNNGV. With 3 bases removed from V and 6 bases from J, the gap between germline ends came to 9 bases. CDR3 sequence: CASSLEKGEQYF. CDR3 nucleotides: TGTGCCAGCAGCTTGGAAAAGGGCGAGCAGTACTTC.

This clonotype was seen a few times. The chain links TRBV24-1 to TRBJ2-4; D perhaps matches TRBD2 (6 bases). V lost 5 bases and J 7 bases, leaving 11 bases between the germline ends. Germline V gene lookup returns CDR1 KGHDR and CDR2 SFDVKD. This CDR3 comprises 13 residues. The CDR3 sequence: CATSGAGFNIQYF. The CDR3 coding sequence is TGTGCCACCAGTGGGGCGGGGTTCAACATTCAGTACTTC.

This clonotype appeared a few times. This chain uses TRBV4-1 with TRBJ1-1, with a tentative D call TRBD1 (6 bases). CDR3 length: 15 residues. V dropped 3 bases and J dropped 3 bases, with 14 bases sitting between them. Germline CDR1 is MGHRA and CDR2 is YSYEKL. CDR3: CASSQDSFVYTEAFF. CDR3 in DNA: TGCGCCAGCAGCCAGGACAGCTTTGTGTACACTGAAGCTTTCTTT.

This clonotype was seen a few times. V is TRBV20-1 and J is TRBJ1-2, with 7 bases matching TRBD1. The CDR3 extends over 12 amino acids. Germline trimming cut 2 bases from V and 7 bases from J; bases unmatched to any gene: 4. The V gene's germline CDR1 is DFQATT and CDR2 SNEGSKA (reference sequence). CDR3 residues: CSARSGGGGYTF. The DNA of the CDR3 is TGCAGTGCTAGATCAGGGGGAGGTGGCTACACCTTC.

At least ten counts were recorded for this clonotype. The chain uses TRBV12-3 or TRBV12-4 and TRBJ2-7, with D tentatively TRBD1 (5 bases). V was pared by 7 bases and J by 6 bases, with 13 bases between. The CDR3 has 12 residues. Here the CDR3 DNA reads TGTGCCAGCAAACAGGCTTCCCCCGAGCAGTACTTC. Protein: CASKQASPEQYF.

CDR3 region: CASSLEGLPQETQYF. The CDR3 bases are TGCGCCAGCAGCTTGGAGGGCTTACCCCAAGAGACCCAGTACTTC. The chain employs TRBV5-1 and TRBJ2-5; D remains unclear. CDR1 SGHRS and CDR2 YFSETQ come from the germline V gene. Trimming stripped 0 bases from V and 1 base from J, with 10 bases between. The CDR3 runs 15 residues.

The chain employs TRBV7-9 and TRBJ1-6; D gene unclear. This CDR3 contains 18 residues. Germline values: CDR1 SEHNR, CDR2 FQNEAQ (reference sequence). Trimming pared 5 bases from V and 11 bases from J, leaving 28 bases between. CDR3 sequence: CASSPHHTAPGLSPPLHF. The DNA for the CDR3 is TGTGCCAGCAGCCCCCACCACACCGCTCCGGGGTTAAGTCCACCCCTCCACTTT.

The chain employs TRBV7-3 and TRBJ2-2; TRBD2 might be the D (5 bases). Germline values: CDR1 SGHTA, CDR2 FQGTGA. This CDR3 region has 16 residues. Trimming removed 2 bases at V and 4 bases at J, with 14 bases between. The DNA of the CDR3 is TGTGCCAGCAGCTTACTAGCCGAGGATGTCACCGGGGAGCTGTTTTTT. It specifies CASSLLAEDVTGELFF.

This clonotype was observed a few times. V is TRBV12-3 or TRBV12-4 and J is TRBJ2-7, with TRBD1 as a possible D gene (6 bases). This CDR3 comprises 13 residues. Trimming took off 7 bases at V and 0 bases at J, with 10 bases between the two ends. Here the CDR3 reads CASTYRDSYEQYF. DNA of the CDR3: TGTGCCAGCACCTACAGGGACTCCTACGAGCAGTACTTC.

This clonotype was seen a handful of times. The chain uses TRBV28 and TRBJ1-3; 7 bases fit TRBD1. Germline CDR1 and CDR2: MDHEN and SYDVKM. The J segment lost 1 base and the V segment lost 7 bases, leaving 10 bases of the junction unmatched. CDR3 length: 16 amino acids. The CDR3 DNA reads as TGTGCCAGCACCCCCGGGACAGCGAGTTCTGGAAACACCATATATTTT. It yields the protein CASTPGTASSGNTIYF.